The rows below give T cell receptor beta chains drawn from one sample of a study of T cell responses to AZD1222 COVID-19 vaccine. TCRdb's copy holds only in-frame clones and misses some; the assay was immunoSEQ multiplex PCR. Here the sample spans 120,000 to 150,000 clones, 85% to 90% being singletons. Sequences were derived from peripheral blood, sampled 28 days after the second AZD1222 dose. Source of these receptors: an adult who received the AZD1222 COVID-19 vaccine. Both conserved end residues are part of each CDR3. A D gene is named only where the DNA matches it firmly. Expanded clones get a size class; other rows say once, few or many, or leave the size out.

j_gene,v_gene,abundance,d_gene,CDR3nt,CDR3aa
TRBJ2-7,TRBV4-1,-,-,TGCGCCAGCAGCCCCGCGGCGGCGGGGAAGTCCTACGAGCAGTACTTC,CASSPAAAGKSYEQYF
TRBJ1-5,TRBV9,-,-,TGTGCCAGCAGCCCTGATGTAGGCAATCAGCCCCAGCATTTT,CASSPDVGNQPQHF
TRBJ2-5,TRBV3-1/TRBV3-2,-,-,TGTGCCAGCAGCCCACAGGGCCAGGGGACCCAGTACTTC,CASSPQGQGTQYF
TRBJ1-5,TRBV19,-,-,TGTGCCAGTAGTATATACGGCAATAGCAATCAGCCCCAGCATTTT,CASSIYGNSNQPQHF
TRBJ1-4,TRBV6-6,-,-,TGTGCCAGCAGTCCCCGAGGCCAGCCCTGGGTTTTT,CASSPRGQPWVF
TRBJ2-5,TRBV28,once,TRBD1,TGTGCCAGCAGCGACCTCCAACAGGGGATCCAAGAGACCCAGTACTTC,CASSDLQQGIQETQYF
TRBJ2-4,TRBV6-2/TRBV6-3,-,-,TGTGCCAGCAGTTGGGCAGCGGCCCCCCGTTCTCACTGCTTC,CASSWAAAPRSHCF
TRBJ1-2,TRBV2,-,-,TGTGCCAGCAGTACATTGTCTGGCTATGGCTACACCTTC,CASSTLSGYGYTF
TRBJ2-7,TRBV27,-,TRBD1,TGTGCCAGCAGTCCGCCAGGGGGCGTCGAGCAGTACTTC,CASSPPGGVEQYF
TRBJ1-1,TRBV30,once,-,TGTGCCTGGACCAGGGGAGTTACTGAAGCTTTCTTT,CAWTRGVTEAFF
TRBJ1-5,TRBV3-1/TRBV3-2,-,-,TGTGCCAGCAGCCAAGATCCACCCTGGGGGCCCCAGCATTTT,CASSQDPPWGPQHF
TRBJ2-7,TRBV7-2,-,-,TGTGCCAGCAGCTCCCAGGGGCCGATTTCCGAGCAGTACTTC,CASSSQGPISEQYF
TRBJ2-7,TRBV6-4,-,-,TGTGCCATTCACTTAGACAGTAGGGCCCTACTCTACGAGCAGTACTTC,CAIHLDSRALLYEQYF
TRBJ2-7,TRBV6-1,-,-,TGTGCCAGCAGTGAAGATCTGAGCAGGTACGAGCAGTACTTC,CASSEDLSRYEQYF
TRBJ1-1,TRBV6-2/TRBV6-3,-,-,TGTGCCAGCAGTTACTCGACTGGGGTAAAGCAGTGGACGAACCTGAACACTGAAGCTTTCTTT,CASSYSTGVKQWTNLNTEAFF
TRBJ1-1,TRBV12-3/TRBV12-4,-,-,TGTGCCAGCAGGACGGGGCGGAGAACTGAAGCTTTCTTT,CASRTGRRTEAFF
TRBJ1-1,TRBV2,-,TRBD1,TGTGCCAGCAGCTCGGACAGGGGTGCTTTCTTT,CASSSDRGAFF
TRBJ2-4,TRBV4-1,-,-,TGCGCCAGCAGCCAAGTTCGACTACTAGCCAAAAACATTCAGTACTTC,CASSQVRLLAKNIQYF
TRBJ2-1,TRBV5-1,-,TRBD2,TGCGCCAGCAGCTTTAGCGGGGGGTCGAACAATGAGCAGTTCTTC,CASSFSGGSNNEQFF
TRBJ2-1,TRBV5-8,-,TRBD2,TGTGCCAGCAGCTACCGGACTAGCGGGGCATACAATGAGCAGTTCTTC,CASSYRTSGAYNEQFF
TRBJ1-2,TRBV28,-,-,TGTGCCAGCAGTTTCACTTCAGACACATATGGCTACACCTTC,CASSFTSDTYGYTF
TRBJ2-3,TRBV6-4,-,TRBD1,TGTGCCGCTCGTCGGACAGGGGTTTCATCAGATACGCAGTATTTT,CAARRTGVSSDTQYF
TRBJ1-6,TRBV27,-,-,TGTGCCAGCAGTCTGGGTCATTCACCCCTCCACTTT,CASSLGHSPLHF
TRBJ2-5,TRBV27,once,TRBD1,TGTGCCAGCAGTTTGTATACTCCGGGTTTTGGGACAGGGTTCCAAGAGACCCAGTACTTC,CASSLYTPGFGTGFQETQYF
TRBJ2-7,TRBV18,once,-,TGTGCCAGCTCACCCCCCGGCGGGGCGCAGGACGAGCAGTACTTC,CASSPPGGAQDEQYF
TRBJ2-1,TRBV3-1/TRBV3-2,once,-,TGTGCCAGCAGCCTAGGTAGGGGTACGCAGTTCTTC,CASSLGRGTQFF
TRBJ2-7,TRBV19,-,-,TGTGCCAGTAGTATACGACAGAACTTCTACGAGCAGTACTTC,CASSIRQNFYEQYF
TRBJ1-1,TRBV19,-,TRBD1,TGTGCCAGTAGTCTTGGGCAGGGACAGGGGATATTAGAAGCTTTCTTT,CASSLGQGQGILEAFF
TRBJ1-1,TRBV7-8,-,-,TGTGCCAGCTCAAAGGTGGGAAACACTGAAGCTTTCTTT,CASSKVGNTEAFF
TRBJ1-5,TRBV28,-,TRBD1,TGTGCCAGCAGTTTATCTGGACAGGGGGGCGGGCAGCCCCAGCATTTT,CASSLSGQGGGQPQHF
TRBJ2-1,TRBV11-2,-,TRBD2,TGTGCCAGCACCCCTAGCGGGCAACCCTACAATGAGCAGTTCTTC,CASTPSGQPYNEQFF
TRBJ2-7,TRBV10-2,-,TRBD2,TGCGCCAGCAGGGAGCGGGGATACTACGAGCAGTACTTC,CASRERGYYEQYF
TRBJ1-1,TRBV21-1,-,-,TGTGCCAGCAGCTCGGCGGAGGGACAGGGGAACACTGAAGCTTTCTTT,CASSSAEGQGNTEAFF
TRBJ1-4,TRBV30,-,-,TGTGCCTGGAGTGGGGCGAGGGATGAAAAACTGTTTTTT,CAWSGARDEKLFF
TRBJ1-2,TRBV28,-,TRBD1,TGTGCCAGCAACCGACAGGGGGCGCCTGGCTACACCTTC,CASNRQGAPGYTF
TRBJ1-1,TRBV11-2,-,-,TGTGCCAGCACCCCGAACGTCCAAAACACTGAAGCTTTCTTT,CASTPNVQNTEAFF
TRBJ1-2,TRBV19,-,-,TGTGCCAGTAGTGCTCGAGACAGCGTCTATGGCTACACCTTC,CASSARDSVYGYTF
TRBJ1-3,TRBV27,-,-,TGTGCCAGCAGTTCACCAGGTTCTGGAAACACCATATATTTT,CASSSPGSGNTIYF
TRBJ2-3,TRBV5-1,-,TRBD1,TGCGCCAGCAGGGTAACAGGGGGCGCAGATACGCAGTATTTT,CASRVTGGADTQYF
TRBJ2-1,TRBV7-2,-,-,TGTGCCAGCAGCTGGAGGCCGTTAGATGAGCAGTTCTTC,CASSWRPLDEQFF
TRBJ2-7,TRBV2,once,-,TGTGCCAGGTCTGGGGCTGGTGGGTTTGCCGAGCAGTACTTC,CARSGAGGFAEQYF
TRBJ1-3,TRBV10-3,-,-,TGTGCCATCAGGATGGGGGACGGGTCAAATGGGGCTGGAAACACCATATATTTT,CAIRMGDGSNGAGNTIYF
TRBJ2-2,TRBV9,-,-,TGTGCCAGCAGCGGGAACGGGGAGCTGTTTTTT,CASSGNGELFF